The 8 T cell receptor beta chains below come from one sample, sequenced in a study of cytomegalovirus exposure and HLA in healthy donors. In the PCR, 60 Vbeta and 13 Jbeta primers were used. Method: immunoSEQ multiplex PCR; TCRdb's copy keeps in-frame clones and lacks some. The sample yields roughly 43,000 clones, 60% to 85% seen once. Sequencing was done on a sample of PBMCs. These receptors all come from a man between 25 and 39 years old in good health and CMV-seronegative.

The chain combines TRBV4-2 with TRBJ1-3; D is unclear. Germline V CDR1 and CDR2: LGHNA, YNFKEQ. This CDR3 comprises 16 residues. Trimming took off 1 base at V and 0 bases at J, with 10 bases between the two ends. The CDR3 here is CASSQAERSSGNTIYF. The CDR3 DNA reads TGTGCCAGCAGCCAAGCCGAACGGAGCTCTGGAAACACCATATATTTT.

V is TRBV28 and J is TRBJ1-1, with D unclear. Per the germline V gene, CDR1 is MDHEN and CDR2 is SYDVKM. The CDR3 is 13 residues long. The V and J ends lost 2 bases and 8 bases respectively, with 12 bases between them. For the CDR3, the DNA is TGTGCCAGCAGTTTAAGAGACGGCAGGGAAGCTTTCTTT. Amino acid sequence: CASSLRDGREAFF.

The chain carries TRBV4-3 and TRBJ2-3, with a tentative D call TRBD2 (6 bases). This CDR3 is 17 amino acids long. Germline lookup yields CDR1 LGHNA and CDR2 YSLEER. Trimming stripped 4 bases from V and 1 base from J, with 18 bases between. The CDR3 reads CASSPDQSGSGTDTQYF. The CDR3 DNA follows: TGCGCCAGCAGCCCCGACCAAAGCGGGTCCGGCACAGATACGCAGTATTTT.

The chain has TRBV9 and TRBJ2-1; 7 nucleotides line up with TRBD2. The CDR3 has 17 amino acids. The ends lost 0 bases at V and 4 bases at J; junction bases unmatched: 10. Germline V gene data show CDR1 as SGDLS and CDR2 as YYNGEE. The CDR3 nucleotides are TGTGCCAGCAGCGTAGATGGTCTGGGTAGCGGGTACAATGAGCAGTTCTTC. Residues: CASSVDGLGSGYNEQFF.

The chain links TRBV7-2 to TRBJ1-4; no clear D. With 5 bases removed from V and 0 bases from J, the gap between germline ends came to 13 bases. The CDR3 is made up of 16 amino acids. CDR1 SGHTA and CDR2 FQGNSA come from the germline V gene. The CDR3 protein is CASSPNGDTTNEKLFF. In nucleotides, the CDR3 is TGTGCCAGCAGCCCCAACGGGGATACAACTAATGAAAAACTGTTTTTT.

The V and J genes are TRBV11-2 and TRBJ2-2; 9 bases are shared with TRBD2. Trimming cost V 1 base and J 4 bases; bases outside gene matches: 10. The CDR3 consists of 18 residues. Germline V CDR1 and CDR2: SGHAT, FQNNGV. CDR3 in amino acids: CASSLVVSGSMSTGELFF. The CDR3 bases are TGTGCCAGCAGCTTAGTCGTTAGCGGGAGCATGAGCACCGGGGAGCTGTTTTTT.

This clone was detected a few times. The same CDR3 also results from other DNA sequences found in this sample. The J gene is TRBJ2-7, the V gene TRBV7-2; tentative D call: TRBD1 (5 bases). This CDR3 contains 12 residues. From germline, CDR1 is SGHTA and CDR2 FQGNSA. V was shortened by 4 bases and J by 3 bases, with 7 bases between the two germline ends. Written as DNA, the CDR3 is TGTGCCAGCAGCTCGCAGGGCTACGAGCAGTACTTC. This sequence encodes CASSSQGYEQYF.

The chain uses TRBV9 and TRBJ2-5; D possibly corresponds to TRBD1 (5 bases). Germline V gene lookup returns CDR1 SGDLS and CDR2 YYNGEE. The CDR3 loop spans 13 amino acids. V gave up 2 bases and J gave up 9 bases, with 14 bases separating them. CDR3 in amino acids: CASSVQGSNAQYF. CDR3 in DNA: TGTGCCAGCAGCGTGCAGGGCTCTAACGCCCAGTACTTC. The complete variable domain, with remaining parts taken from reference TRBV9 and TRBJ2-5, reads DSGVTQTPKHLITATGQRVTLRCSPRSGDLSVYWYQQSLDQGLQFLIQYYNGEERAKGNILERFSAQQFPDLHSELNLSSLELGDSALYFCASSVQGSNAQYFGPGTRLLVL.